This record concerns one T cell receptor beta chain sequence. Its antigen is unidentified. Clones were sequenced by immunoSEQ multiplex PCR, and TCRdb holds only the in-frame ones, with some missing. In the table there are 120,000 or so clones, 84% of which are singletons. Between the trimmed V and J ends, which lost 2 bases and 7 bases, there was a span of 19 bases. CDR3 length: 15 amino acids. Germline CDR1 is SGHRS and CDR2 is YFSETQ. This record comes from a study of T cell responses to AZD1222 COVID-19 vaccine. Study observations and caveats: At baseline, just a handful of AZD1222 recipients tested seropositive. Donors were chiefly white British, with a greater number of females, and clonal diversity was perhaps underestimated. The span of vaccine-associated CD4 TCRs extended across spike, with dominance at 160-218 and 743-854.

Second-dose intervals near 4 or 12 weeks were combined. This TCR was sampled from an adult who received the AZD1222 COVID-19 vaccine. The rearrangement uses TRBV5-1 and TRBJ2-7; D is tentatively TRBD1 or TRBD2 (5 bases each). The source was peripheral blood, collected 28 days after the second AZD1222 dose. CDR3 bases: TGCGCCAGCAGCTTAGGGGCCCTAACTACGGGGGAGCAGTACTTC. Its protein is CASSLGALTTGEQYF. Drawing the rest from reference TRBV5-1 and TRBJ2-7, the complete variable domain is KAGVTQTPRYLIKTRGQQVTLSCSPISGHRSVSWYQQTPGQGLQFLFEYFSETQRNKGNFPGRFSGRQFSNSRSEMNVSTLELGDSALYLCASSLGALTTGEQYFGPGTRLTVT.